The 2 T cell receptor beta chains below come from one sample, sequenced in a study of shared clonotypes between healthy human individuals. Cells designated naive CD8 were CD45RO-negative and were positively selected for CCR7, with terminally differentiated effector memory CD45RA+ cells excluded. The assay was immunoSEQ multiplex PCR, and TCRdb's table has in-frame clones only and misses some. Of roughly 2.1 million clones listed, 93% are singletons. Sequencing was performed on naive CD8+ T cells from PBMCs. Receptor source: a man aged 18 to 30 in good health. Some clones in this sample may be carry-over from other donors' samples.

The CDR3 protein is CASSLSIGTGMETQHF. CDR3 in DNA: TGTGCCAGCAGTTTATCAATAGGGACAGGGATGGAGACCCAGCATTTT. V usage is TRBV28 and J usage is TRBJ1-5, with 9 bases matching TRBD1. Germline V gene sequence: CDR1 MDHEN, CDR2 SYDVKM. This CDR3 comprises 16 residues. V was clipped by 1 base and J by 11 bases; unmatched bases: 12.

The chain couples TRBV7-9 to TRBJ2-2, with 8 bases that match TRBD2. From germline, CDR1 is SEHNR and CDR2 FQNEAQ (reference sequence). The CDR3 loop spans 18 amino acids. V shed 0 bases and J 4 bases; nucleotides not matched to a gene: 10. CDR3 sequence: CASSLAPRREVVTGELFF. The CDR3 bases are TGTGCCAGCAGCTTAGCCCCAAGGCGGGAGGTCGTCACCGGGGAGCTGTTTTTT.